The T cell receptor (beta chain) under discussion was sequenced for a study of blood T cells in healthy people across ages. The CDR3 covers 14 residues. Germline CDR1 SGHRS, CDR2 YFSETQ. Details on this clonotype: The germline gene is not matched at one end of the junction; a read error may be the cause.

The second PCR ran roughly 6 to 11 cycles with a sample-barcoded 5' primer and J-beta primers. TCRdb analysed the 5' RACE reads with MiXCR anew, one entry per CDR3 protein. The data hold over 1.5 million distinct CDR3 sequences, with around half observed a single time. The chain has TRBV5-1 and TRBJ2-5; a weak D match, TRBD2 (6 bases). Sequencing input: blood. This clonotype was obtained from a woman in her forties in good health. CDR3 DNA sequence: TGTGCCAGCAGCCCCGGGACTGGGCCGGAGACCCAGTACTTC. Translating gives CASSPGTGPETQYF. Supplemented by reference TRBV5-1 and TRBJ2-5, the full variable domain reads KAGVTQTPRYLIKTRGQQVTLSCSPISGHRSVSWYQQTPGQGLQFLFEYFSETQRNKGNFPGRFSGRQFSNSRSEMNVSTLELGDSALYLCASSPGTGPETQYFGPGTRLLVL.